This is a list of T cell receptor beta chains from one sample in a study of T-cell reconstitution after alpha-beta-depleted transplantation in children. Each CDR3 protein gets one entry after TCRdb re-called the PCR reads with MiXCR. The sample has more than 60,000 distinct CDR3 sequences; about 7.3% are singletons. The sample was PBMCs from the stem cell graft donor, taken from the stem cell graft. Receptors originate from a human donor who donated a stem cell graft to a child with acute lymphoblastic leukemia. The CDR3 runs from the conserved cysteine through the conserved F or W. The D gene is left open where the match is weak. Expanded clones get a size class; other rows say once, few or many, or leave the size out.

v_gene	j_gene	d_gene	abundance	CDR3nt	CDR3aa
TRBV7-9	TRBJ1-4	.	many	TGTGCCAGCTACCCAGCGAATGAAAAACTGTTTTTT	CASYPANEKLFF
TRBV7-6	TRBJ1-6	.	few	TGTGCCAGCAGCTTACTGAGGGTCGATTCACCCCTCCACTTT	CASSLLRVDSPLHF
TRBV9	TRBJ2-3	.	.	TGTGCCAGCAGCGTACCGATGGAGGTACAGCGAGCCACAGATACGCAGTATTTT	CASSVPMEVQRATDTQYF
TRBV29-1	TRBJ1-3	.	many	TGCAGCGTTGACGCGGGAACTGGAAACACCATATATTTT	CSVDAGTGNTIYF
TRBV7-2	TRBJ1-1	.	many	TGTGCCAGCAGAGCGGACCCGTCCACTGAAGCTTTCTTT	CASRADPSTEAFF
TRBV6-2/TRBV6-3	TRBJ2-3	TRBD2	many	TGTGCCAGCAGTTACACCCTAGCGGATCTCACAGATACGCAGTATTTT	CASSYTLADLTDTQYF
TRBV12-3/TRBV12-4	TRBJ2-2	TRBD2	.	TGTGCCAGCAGTTTAAAGGGACTAGCGGGAGGAGGTACCGGGGAGCTGTTTTTT	CASSLKGLAGGGTGELFF
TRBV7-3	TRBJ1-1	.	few	TGTGCCAGCAGCTTAAACGCCCCCCAGCCTGTGGTAGCTTTCTTT	CASSLNAPQPVVAFF
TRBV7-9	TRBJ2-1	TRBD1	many	TGTGCCAGCAGCTTCGCCGACAGGGTGGTGGTCTACAATGAGCAGTTCTTC	CASSFADRVVVYNEQFF
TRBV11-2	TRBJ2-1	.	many	TGTGCCAGCAGCTTAGATGGGTTAAGCTCCTACAATGAGCAGTTCTTC	CASSLDGLSSYNEQFF
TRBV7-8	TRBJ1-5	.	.	TGTGCCAGCGGAACCATCACTCAGCCCCAGCATTTT	CASGTITQPQHF
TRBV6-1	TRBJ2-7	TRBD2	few	TGTGCCAGCAGTGACCGCGGGAGAACCTACGAGCAGTACTTC	CASSDRGRTYEQYF
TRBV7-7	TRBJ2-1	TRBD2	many	TGTGCTAGCAGCTTACTCGCGGGAGTCGAGCAGTTCTTC	CASSLLAGVEQFF
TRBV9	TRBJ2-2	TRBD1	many	TGTGCCAGCAGCGATGGACAGGGCGCAATCACCGGGGAGCTGTTTTTT	CASSDGQGAITGELFF
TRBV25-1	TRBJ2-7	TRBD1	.	TGTGCCAGCAGTGGGACAGGTCCCTCCTACGAGCAGTACTTC	CASSGTGPSYEQYF
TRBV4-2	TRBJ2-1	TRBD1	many	TGTGCCAGCAGCCAAGATTACCGGGGGGACAGGGATGAGCAGTTCTTC	CASSQDYRGDRDEQFF
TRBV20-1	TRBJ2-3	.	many	TGCAGTGCTAGTATGGCAGATACGCAGTATTTT	CSASMADTQYF
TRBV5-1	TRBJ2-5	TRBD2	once	TGCGCCAGCCAGAGAATGGGCGGGAGGTACCAAGAGACCCAGTACTTC	CASQRMGGRYQETQYF
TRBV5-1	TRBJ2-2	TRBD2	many	TGCGCCAGCAGCCTAGCGGGGCATTCCACCGGGGAGCTGTTTTTT	CASSLAGHSTGELFF
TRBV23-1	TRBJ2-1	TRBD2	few	TGCGCCAGCAGATTGACTAGCCCAACGACTATGGATGAGCAGTTCTTC	CASRLTSPTTMDEQFF
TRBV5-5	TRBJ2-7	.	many	TGTGCCAGCAGCCTACCATTCCAGGGCTACGAGCAGTACTTC	CASSLPFQGYEQYF
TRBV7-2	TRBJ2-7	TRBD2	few	TGTGCCAGCAGCGGTAGCGGGGGTCGCTACGAGCAGTACTTC	CASSGSGGRYEQYF
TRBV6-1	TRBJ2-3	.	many	TGTGCCAGCAGTGATATTAGCGGAGGCACAGATACGCAGTATTTT	CASSDISGGTDTQYF
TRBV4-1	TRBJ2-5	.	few	TGCGCCAGCAGCCAAAACCCGCCCGGGCAGTACCAAGAGACCCAGTACTTC	CASSQNPPGQYQETQYF
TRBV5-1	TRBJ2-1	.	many	TGCGCCAGCAGCTTGGAGGATGAGCAGTTCTTC	CASSLEDEQFF
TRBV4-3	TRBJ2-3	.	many	TGCGCCAGCAGCCAAGACCTCAGCACAGATACGCAGTATTTT	CASSQDLSTDTQYF
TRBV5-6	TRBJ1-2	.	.	TGTGCCAGCAGCTTGGTCCAGGCGTCCTATGGCTACACCTTC	CASSLVQASYGYTF
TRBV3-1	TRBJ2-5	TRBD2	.	TGTGCCTGCTGCCAAGGACCTAGCGGGGGGGCGGCGGGGACCCAGTACTTC	CACCQGPSGGAAGTQYF
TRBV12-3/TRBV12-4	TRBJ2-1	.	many	TGTGCCAGCAGTTTAGGAACCCAGGGAAATGAGCAGTTCTTC	CASSLGTQGNEQFF
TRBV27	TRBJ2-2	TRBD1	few	TGTGCCAGCAGGCAACAGGGGACCGGGGAGCTGTTTTTT	CASRQQGTGELFF
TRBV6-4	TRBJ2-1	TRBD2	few	TGTGCCAGCAGCCGTGGACTAGCGGCTTACAATGAGCAGTTCTTC	CASSRGLAAYNEQFF
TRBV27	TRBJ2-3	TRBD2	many	TGTGCCAGCAGCTCCGTACTAGCGGTTAGCACAGATACGCAGTATTTT	CASSSVLAVSTDTQYF
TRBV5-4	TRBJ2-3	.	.	TGTGCCAGCAGCCTAGGTCCCTCAGATACGCAGTATTTT	CASSLGPSDTQYF